This T cell receptor (beta chain) is from a study of blood T cell repertoires in COVID-19. This clone was detected once. Authors' data handling: Reference gene primer amplification yielded estimated nucleated cell counts. Method: immunoSEQ multiplex PCR; TCRdb's copy keeps in-frame clones and lacks some. V, J and clone size are taken as reported in that table, and D and trimming were inferred from the DNA itself. The repertoire consists of fewer than 150,000 clones, with about 90% occurring once and the leading ten covering 3.8%. Germline values: CDR1 LNHDA, CDR2 SQIVND (reference sequence). The V and J ends lost 7 bases and 7 bases respectively, with 14 bases between them. This CDR3 spans 12 amino acids.

The receptor comes from a woman aged 55-70 years with COVID-19, enrolled during active disease. Input material: peripheral blood. The V gene is TRBV19, the J gene TRBJ2-7, with D possibly TRBD2 on 5 matching bases. The CDR3 loop is CASNRRVREQYF. CDR3 coding DNA: TGTGCCAGTAACCGGCGGGTCAGGGAGCAGTACTTC.